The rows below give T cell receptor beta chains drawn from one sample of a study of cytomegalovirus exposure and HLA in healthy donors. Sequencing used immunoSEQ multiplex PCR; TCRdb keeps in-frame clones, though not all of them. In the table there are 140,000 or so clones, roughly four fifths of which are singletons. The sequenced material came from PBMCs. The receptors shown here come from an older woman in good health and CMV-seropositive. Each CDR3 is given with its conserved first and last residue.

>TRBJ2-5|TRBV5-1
CASSLSETQYF
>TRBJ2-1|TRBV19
CASSRAGSLRGEQFF
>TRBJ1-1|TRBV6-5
CASSYGREETEAFF
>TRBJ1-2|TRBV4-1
CASSQQGLDYGYTF
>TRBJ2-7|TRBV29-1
CSVWGGRDESYEQYF
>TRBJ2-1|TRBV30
CAWRGQGSLFYNEQFF
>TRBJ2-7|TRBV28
CASSVSSGISYEQYF
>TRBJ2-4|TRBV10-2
CASSTRGQDKNIQYF
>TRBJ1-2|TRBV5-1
CASSLVRENGYTF
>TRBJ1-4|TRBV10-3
CAISDTGTGNEKLFF
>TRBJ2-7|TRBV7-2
CASSPGWGGEQYF
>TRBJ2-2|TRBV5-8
CASRDSNTGELFF
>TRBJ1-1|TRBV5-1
CASTRGQGARNTEAFF
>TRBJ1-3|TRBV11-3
CASSPDRGNTIYF
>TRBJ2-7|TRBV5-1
CASSLFTGSYEQYF
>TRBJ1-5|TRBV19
CASIDEPYSNQPQHF
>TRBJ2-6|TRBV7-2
CASSHRVSGANVLTF
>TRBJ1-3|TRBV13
CASSFFRDRGSRSGNTIYF
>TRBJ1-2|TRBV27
CASSLRDSRANYGYTF
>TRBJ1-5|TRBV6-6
CASSSLGGRNQPQHF
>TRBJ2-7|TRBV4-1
CASSQGEGVPYEQYF